Sequencing of this T cell receptor beta chain was carried out in a study of T cell repertoires in cytomegalovirus infection. General study results and limits: The cumulative frequency of public TCR beta families distinguished individuals who carried CMV together with the relevant HLA.

A word on this clonotype: Its antigen is currently unknown.

V lost 8 bases and J lost 2, with 6 bases in between. The CDR3 is made up of 11 amino acids. TCRdb itself ran the reads through MiXCR, one entry per CDR3 protein. The top ten clones hold 40% to 60% of a sample with some 590,000 distinct CDR3 sequences, about 39% of them seen once. The chain carries TRBV12-3 or TRBV12-4 and TRBJ1-2, with a weak D call TRBD1 (5 bases). Source: cultured PBMCs, taken from culture after CMV antigen stimulation. The TCR comes from a human donor in good health (CMV status not recorded). Some clones in this sample may be carry-over from other donors' samples. Here the CDR3 reads CASGANYGYTF. The CDR3 nucleotides read TGTGCCAGCGGGGCCAACTATGGCTACACCTTC.